These 10 T cell receptor beta chains originate from one sample sequenced in a study of vaccination and CD4 T cells after COVID-19. These receptors' targets are unknown. Oncomine TCR Beta short-read sequencing was applied to DNA from cultured CD4+ T cells. TCRdb independently ran MiXCR on the PCR reads; one entry per CDR3 protein. The data contain about 25,000 distinct CDR3 sequences, 60% to 80% of them singletons. Treatment in this sample: 10-day PBMC culture with coronavirus spike peptide pools or control peptides (ViraFEST assay). The sample consisted of CD4+ T cells from blood, cultured in vitro, taken after SARS-CoV-2 vaccination. The receptor source for this set is a human donor who received a COVID-19 vaccine.

This clonotype showed up just a few times. At one end the junction does not follow the germline gene, possibly because of a read error. The chain is built from TRBV10-3 and TRBJ2-7; D might be TRBD1 or TRBD2, each matching 5 bases. CDR3 length: 14 amino acids. Germline CDR1 reads ENHRY; CDR2 reads SYGVKD. As DNA, the CDR3 is TGTGCCAGCAGTGAGTCGGGACCCATCTACGAGCAGTACTTC. Residues: CASSESGPIYEQYF.

Only one count was recorded for this clonotype. V gene TRBV6-1 combines with J gene TRBJ1-6; 7 bases map to TRBD1. Germline trimming cut 6 bases from V and 6 bases from J; bases unmatched to any gene: 8. This CDR3 spans 15 amino acids. Germline values: CDR1 MNHNS, CDR2 SASEGT. The CDR3 is CASRQRDRPNSPLHF. CDR3 sequence (DNA): TGTGCCAGCAGACAAAGGGACAGACCTAATTCACCCCTCCACTTT.

The chain has TRBV27 and TRBJ2-5; no firm D call. Germline assignment: CDR1 MNHEY and CDR2 SMNVEV (reference sequence). This CDR3 region has 14 residues. V shed 6 bases and J shed 1 base, with 12 bases lying between them. The CDR3 DNA reads as TGTGCCAGCAGCTACACTACCTCCCAAGAGACCCAGTACTTC. Translation gives CASSYTTSQETQYF.

There are a few counts of this clonotype. The chain combines TRBV19 with TRBJ1-2; 9 bases are shared with TRBD1. This CDR3 is built from 16 residues. J was trimmed by 6 bases and V by 7 bases; bases with no gene match: 15. CDR1 is LNHDA, CDR2 SQIVND, per germline (reference sequence). The CDR3 nucleotides read TGTGCCAGTAAGGACAGGGGCCATGGAGAAGGGGATGGCTACACCTTC. This gives the protein CASKDRGHGEGDGYTF.

This chain links TRBV29-1 with TRBJ1-1, with D maybe TRBD1 (6 bases). Deletions cut 7 bases from V and 0 bases from J, with 12 bases between. CDR3 length equals 13 residues. Germline assignment: CDR1 SQVTM and CDR2 ANQGSEA. The CDR3 DNA reads as TGCAGCGCCTCGGACAGAATGAACACTGAAGCTTTCTTT. This translates into CSASDRMNTEAFF.

V usage is TRBV27 and J usage is TRBJ2-7; 9 bases are shared with TRBD1. The germline gives CDR1 MNHEY, CDR2 SMNVEV (reference sequence). This CDR3 has 13 amino acids. The trim removed 8 bases at V and 6 bases at J, leaving 8 bases unmatched. The CDR3 protein is CASGGTGWLEQYF. The CDR3, as DNA: TGTGCCAGCGGGGGGACAGGGTGGCTCGAGCAGTACTTC.

The chain uses TRBV20-1 and TRBJ1-1; weak D call: TRBD1 (5 bases). The CDR3 is 14 residues long. V was clipped by 2 bases and J by 5 bases, with 15 bases between them. CDR1 and CDR2 (germline): DFQATT, SNEGSKA (reference sequence). In nucleotides, the CDR3 is TGCAGTGCTAGAATCCCCGAAAAGGGGACTGAAGCTTTCTTT. Encoded protein: CSARIPEKGTEAFF.

The chain links TRBV19 to TRBJ1-2; D is unresolved. The CDR3 is 12 amino acids. Germline V gives CDR1 LNHDA, CDR2 SQIVND (reference sequence). V shed 6 bases and J shed 4 bases, with 9 bases lying between them. CDR3: CASSSSRYGYTF. The CDR3 DNA reads as TGTGCCAGTAGCTCCTCGCGCTATGGCTACACCTTC.

This CDR3 is CASSFGRLYNEQFF. As DNA, the CDR3 is TGTGCCAGCAGTTTCGGGCGTCTCTACAATGAGCAGTTCTTC. The chain recombines TRBV12-3 or TRBV12-4 with TRBJ2-1; no reliable D call. This CDR3 spans 14 amino acids. V dropped 3 bases and J dropped 3 bases, with 9 bases sitting between them.

This clonotype was seen just once. The gene calls are TRBV7-9 and TRBJ1-1, with TRBD1 matching 7 bases. CDR1 SEHNR and CDR2 FQNEAQ come from the germline V gene (reference sequence). The J segment lost 0 bases and the V segment lost 6 bases, leaving 7 bases of the junction unmatched. The CDR3 consists of 15 residues. CDR3 protein: CASSMTGYLNTEAFF. The CDR3 DNA sequence: TGTGCCAGCAGTATGACAGGGTATTTGAACACTGAAGCTTTCTTT.